This T cell receptor (beta chain) appears in the sequencing data of a study of blood T cell repertoires in COVID-19. Study details: Collection of acute and convalescent COVID-19 samples took place in the United States, Italy and Spain.

This CDR3 spans 14 amino acids. V lost 0 bases and J 1 base, leaving 7 bases between the germline ends. Germline lookup yields CDR1 SGHNT and CDR2 YYREEE (reference sequence). Clones were sequenced by immunoSEQ multiplex PCR, and TCRdb holds only the in-frame ones, with some missing. This repertoire shows approximately 170,000 clones, approximately 86% found once; its top ten account for over 7%. V is TRBV5-4 and J is TRBJ1-1, with D maybe TRBD1 (5 bases). The source of this sequence is a woman older than 75 with COVID-19, enrolled during active disease. Sequenced material: peripheral blood. This CDR3 reads CASSLGQQNTEAFF. CDR3 nucleotides: TGTGCCAGCAGCTTGGGACAGCAGAACACTGAAGCTTTCTTT. The variable domain in full, with the rest retrieved from reference TRBV5-4 and TRBJ1-1, is ETGVTQSPTHLIKTRGQQVTLRCSSQSGHNTVSWYQQALGQGPQFIFQYYREEENGRGNFPPRFSGLQFPNYSSELNVNALELDDSALYLCASSLGQQNTEAFFGQGTRLTVV.